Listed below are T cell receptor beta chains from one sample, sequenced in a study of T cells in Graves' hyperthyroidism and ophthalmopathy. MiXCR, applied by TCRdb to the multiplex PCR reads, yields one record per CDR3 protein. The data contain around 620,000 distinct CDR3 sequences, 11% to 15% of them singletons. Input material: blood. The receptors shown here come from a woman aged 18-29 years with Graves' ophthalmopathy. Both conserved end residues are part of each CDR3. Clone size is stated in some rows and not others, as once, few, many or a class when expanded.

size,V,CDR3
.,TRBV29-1,CSVEGGLAYNEQFF
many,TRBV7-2,CASSLDARRQETQYF
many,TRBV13,CASSRSLSGRAAEQFF
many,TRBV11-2,CASSVPRGEAATNEKLFF
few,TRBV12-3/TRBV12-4,CASRSYRGAAGNTIYF
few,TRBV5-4,CASSLSTTGGLDDEQFF
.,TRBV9,CASSVGDSRSGANVLTF
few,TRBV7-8,CASSLGGGARGYTF
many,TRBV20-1,CSARSRPSGFYEQYF
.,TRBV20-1,CSARAPRDNQPQHF
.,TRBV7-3,CASSLGAGGAIDEQFF
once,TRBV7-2,CASSQTTSGPTDTQYF
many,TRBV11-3,CASSQGTWGATGGYTF
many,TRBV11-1,CASRAGWVNEQFF
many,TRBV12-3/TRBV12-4,CASSPQDRGGETQYF
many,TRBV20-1,CSARDPGRTYEQYF
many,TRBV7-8,CASSLQGGEQFF
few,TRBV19,CASSSRQGTGTNEKLFF
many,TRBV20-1,CSASAGGHTDTQYF
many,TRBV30,CAWSLLQGNEQYF
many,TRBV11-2,CASSSTGTDTQYF
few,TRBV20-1,CSATRTSGNNEQFF
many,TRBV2,CASSRQGATNEKLFF
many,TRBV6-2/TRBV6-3,CASNRGTSGVTDTQYF
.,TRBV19,CASSKAPSGGYTQYF
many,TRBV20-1,CSARPVGDEQFF
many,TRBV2,CASRGSSGGSYEQYF
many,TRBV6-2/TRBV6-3,CASSYLGREDTEAFF
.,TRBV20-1,CSARVGTQTGSYEQYF
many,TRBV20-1,CSARDIKEAPVETEAFF
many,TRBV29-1,CSYQGASTDTQYF
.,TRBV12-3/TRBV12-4,CASSPRPSEQYF
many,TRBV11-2,CASSPRWGVEAFF
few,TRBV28,CASSFPDRGREKLFF
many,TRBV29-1,CSAAGTEPTDTQYF
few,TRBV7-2,CASSLALGDTIYF
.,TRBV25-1,CASSQGTGGYGYTF
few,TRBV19,CASRDRDGTDTQYF
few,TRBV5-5,CASSVSGTGGATNEKLFF
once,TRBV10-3,CAISDTGTGVAYEQYF
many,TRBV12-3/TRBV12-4,CASRRQGGEQFF
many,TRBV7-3,CASSSDSRVGNEQFF
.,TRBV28,CASSPDRRGQETQYF
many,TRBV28,CASSLHRGPSNEKLFF
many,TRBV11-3,CASSPRTGPQETQYF
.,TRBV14,CASSQDVNEQFF
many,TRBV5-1,CASSPVASGSYEQYF